Each of the 27 T cell receptor beta chains below was sequenced from the same sample in a study of cytomegalovirus exposure and HLA in healthy donors. Some clones are missing from TCRdb's copy, which holds only in-frame ones; the method was immunoSEQ multiplex PCR. The sample carries about 330,000 clones, approximately 90% recorded once. The material sequenced was PBMCs. The receptors originated from a woman aged 18-35 years in good health and CMV-seronegative.

This rearrangement joins TRBV5-5 to TRBJ2-7, with a possible D match to TRBD1 (6 bases). CDR1 is SGHKS, CDR2 YYEKEE, per germline (reference sequence). Trimming cost V 4 bases and J 0 bases, with 14 bases left between them. CDR3 length: 15 residues. The DNA of the CDR3 is TGTGCCAGCAGCCAGCCGGGACACCTCTCCTACGAGCAGTACTTC. Translated: CASSQPGHLSYEQYF.

The chain links TRBV7-8 to TRBJ1-1; D may be TRBD1 (5 bases). The germline V gene has CDR1 SGHVS and CDR2 FQNEAQ. CDR3 size: 14 residues. V lost 6 bases, J lost 8 bases, and 19 bases lay in between. This CDR3 is CASSLLWGGVEAFF. CDR3 sequence (DNA): TGTGCCAGCAGTCTTCTTTGGGGGGGAGTCGAAGCTTTCTTT.

The rearrangement links TRBV6-6 to TRBJ1-2; D may be TRBD1 (5 bases). CDR1 and CDR2 from the germline V gene are MNHNY and SVGAGI (reference sequence). V lost 5 bases, J lost 6 bases, and 16 bases lay in between. This CDR3 has 14 amino acids. The CDR3 loop reads CASSAPGRANGYTF. CDR3 bases: TGTGCCAGCAGTGCCCCCGGCAGGGCGAATGGCTACACCTTC.

The chain recombines TRBV19 with TRBJ2-4; D gene unclear. With 3 bases removed from V and 8 bases from J, the gap between germline ends came to 5 bases. The CDR3 sequence is 11 residues long. Germline CDR1 is LNHDA and CDR2 is SQIVND (reference sequence). The CDR3 loop is CASSIQDIQYF. As DNA, the CDR3 is TGTGCCAGTAGTATCCAGGACATTCAGTACTTC.

The table lists this clone with a count of one. The V gene is TRBV4-3, the J gene TRBJ2-7; 9 nucleotides agree with TRBD1. V shed 1 base, J shed 7 bases, and the junction held 5 bases outside the gene matches. CDR1 and CDR2 (germline): LGHNA, YSLEER. CDR3 length: 14 amino acids. The CDR3 sequence: CASSQVQGAKEQYF. CDR3 sequence (DNA): TGCGCCAGCAGCCAAGTACAGGGGGCGAAAGAGCAGTACTTC.

The rearrangement joins TRBV18 to TRBJ2-7, with a weak D call TRBD1 (6 bases). V dropped 0 bases and J dropped 3 bases, with 12 bases sitting between them. This CDR3 spans 15 amino acids. The germline V gene has CDR1 KGHSH and CDR2 LQKENI. Here the CDR3 DNA reads TGTGCCAGCTCACCACCGAATCAGGGGAACTACGAGCAGTACTTC. Translating gives CASSPPNQGNYEQYF.

This clone appeared a single time. V usage is TRBV29-1 and J usage is TRBJ1-2; D may be TRBD1 (5 bases). Germline CDR1 is SQVTM and CDR2 is ANQGSEA. V lost 6 bases, J lost 7 bases, and 18 bases lay in between. The CDR3 extends over 13 amino acids. Written as DNA, the CDR3 is TGCAGCGTCGGCCAGGCCGGGGGGGGTGGCTACACCTTC. Translating gives CSVGQAGGGGYTF. The full variable domain, completed using reference TRBV29-1 and TRBJ1-2, is SAVISQKPSRDICQRGTSLTIQCQVDSQVTMMFWYRQQPGQSLTLIATANQGSEATYESGFVIDKFPISRPNLTFSTLTVSNMSPEDSSIYLCSVGQAGGGGYTFGSGTRLTVV.

The genes are TRBV4-1 and TRBJ2-2; unclear D gene. The V end was cut by 1 base, the J end by 1 base, with 7 bases between. Germline CDR1 and CDR2: MGHRA and YSYEKL. The CDR3 spans 15 residues. CDR3 loop: CASSQVPGNTGELFF. As DNA, the CDR3 is TGCGCCAGCAGCCAAGTTCCAGGGAACACCGGGGAGCTGTTTTTT.

The J gene is TRBJ1-5, the V gene TRBV21-1; the D call TRBD1 from the table was never checked on the DNA. TRBV21-1 represents a pseudogene. The CDR3 is 17 amino acids. The CDR3 DNA sequence: TGTGCCAGCAGCCGGGACAGGGGCCGATATAGCAATCAGCCCCAGCATTTT. This translates into CASSRDRGRYSNQPQHF.

The sample holds one count of this clone. The rearrangement joins TRBV7-9 to TRBJ2-7; 7 positions agree with TRBD2. V was pared by 5 bases and J by 4 bases, with 5 bases of the junction left unmatched. CDR1 is SEHNR and CDR2 is FQNEAQ in the germline V gene (reference sequence). CDR3 length: 13 amino acids. CDR3 bases: TGTGCCAGCAGCCCCGGGGGGAGGTACGAGCAGTACTTC. Protein product: CASSPGGRYEQYF.

DNA for the CDR3: TGTGCCAGCAGCGGAGACAGGGGAATGATGGCAGCTTTCTTT. Residues: CASSGDRGMMAAFF. V usage is TRBV7-2 and J usage is TRBJ1-1; 8 nucleotides agree with TRBD1. Trimming took 5 bases from V and 10 from J; bases not matched to a gene: 12. This CDR3 contains 14 residues. Germline V gene sequence: CDR1 SGHTA, CDR2 FQGNSA.

This chain joins TRBV4-1 and TRBJ2-3, with D perhaps TRBD2 (6 bases). The V gene lost 0 bases and the J gene lost 5 bases, with 15 bases spanning the gap. CDR3 length: 16 residues. In germline, CDR1 is MGHRA, CDR2 YSYEKL. The CDR3 loop reads CASSQDRMRGRDTQYF. The CDR3 bases are TGCGCCAGCAGCCAAGATCGTATGCGGGGCAGAGATACGCAGTATTTT.

This clone was seen only once. This chain links TRBV19 with TRBJ1-5; 7 bases align to TRBD1. With 1 base clipped from V and 6 bases from J, the junction kept 6 bases outside the gene matches. Germline CDR1 LNHDA, CDR2 SQIVND (reference sequence). The CDR3 runs to 15 residues. CDR3 residues: CASSIGRGPAQPQHF. The CDR3 coding sequence is TGTGCCAGTAGTATAGGTAGGGGGCCCGCTCAGCCCCAGCATTTT.

The genes are TRBV6-5 and TRBJ2-1, with 7 positions matching TRBD2. The V and J ends lost 4 bases and 2 bases, in that order; junction bases with no gene match: 8. Germline lookup yields CDR1 MNHEY and CDR2 SVGAGI. This CDR3 contains 16 residues. CDR3 in amino acids: CASSSTGLEAYNEQFF. CDR3 DNA sequence: TGTGCCAGCAGTTCCACCGGACTAGAAGCCTACAATGAGCAGTTCTTC.

Remarks on this clone: Other DNA sequences within the sample encode an identical CDR3. The chain employs TRBV25-1 and TRBJ2-7; 7 bases align to TRBD1. The CDR3 spans 14 residues. Germline CDR1 reads MGHDK; CDR2 reads SYGVNS. Trimming at V came to 1 base and at J to 1 base, leaving 1 base not matched to a gene. This CDR3 reads CASSELGQSYEQYF. CDR3 coding DNA: TGTGCCAGCAGTGAATTGGGACAGTCCTACGAGCAGTACTTC.

This clone was detected only a few times. CDR3 nucleotide sequence: TGTGCCAGCAGTGAACAGGGGCTCTCCGGGGAGCTGTTTTTT. Translation gives CASSEQGLSGELFF. The chain combines TRBV25-1 with TRBJ2-2, with a weak D call TRBD1 (6 bases). Deletions cut 2 bases from V and 6 bases from J, with 10 bases between. Germline V gene data show CDR1 as MGHDK and CDR2 as SYGVNS. This CDR3 contains 14 residues. The full variable domain, with the rest looked up from reference TRBV25-1 and TRBJ2-2, is EADIYQTPRYLVIGTGKKITLECSQTMGHDKMYWYQQDPGMELHLIHYSYGVNSTEKGDLSSESTVSRIRTEHFPLTLESARPSHTSQYLCASSEQGLSGELFFGEGSRLTVL.

This sequence joins TRBV5-4 and TRBJ2-3, with 8 positions matching TRBD2. The CDR3 is made up of 16 amino acids. V dropped 3 bases and J dropped 8; count of bases not matched to a gene: 14. The germline gives CDR1 SGHNT, CDR2 YYREEE (reference sequence). The CDR3 nucleotides are TGTGCCAGCAGCTGGAGCCAGTCCAGGGCGGGGGGTACGCAGTATTTT. It is translated as CASSWSQSRAGGTQYF.

The V call is TRBV2, the J call TRBJ2-7, with 9 bases that match TRBD1. V was pared by 6 bases and J by 0 bases, with 9 bases of the junction left unmatched. The V gene's germline CDR1 is SNHLY and CDR2 FYNNEI. The CDR3 consists of 16 residues. The CDR3 here is CASRNARTGASYEQYF. CDR3 DNA: TGTGCCAGCAGGAACGCCCGGACAGGGGCCTCCTACGAGCAGTACTTC.

The rearrangement links TRBV18 to TRBJ2-5, with 8 bases fitting TRBD1. CDR1 and CDR2 (germline): KGHSH, LQKENI. CDR3 length: 17 amino acids. J lost 5 bases, V lost 2 bases, and 13 bases had no gene match. Written as DNA, the CDR3 is TGTGCCAGCTCACCAGGGTCAGGGGGCGGTGGAGTGGAGACCCAGTACTTC. Its translation: CASSPGSGGGGVETQYF.

The rearrangement links TRBV5-4 to TRBJ1-5; 7 bases are a match to TRBD1. This CDR3 is built from 13 residues. The V gene's germline CDR1 is SGHNT and CDR2 YYREEE (reference sequence). V was clipped by 5 bases and J by 4 bases; unmatched bases: 3. The CDR3 loop is CASSQGENQPQHF. The CDR3 coding sequence is TGTGCCAGCAGTCAGGGGGAGAATCAGCCCCAGCATTTT.

CDR3: CASIRRASGGLDTQYF. The CDR3 nucleotides are TGTGCCAGCATCCGTCGGGCTAGCGGAGGTCTTGATACGCAGTATTTT. The rearrangement uses TRBV11-1 and TRBJ2-3; 7 bases fit TRBD2. V was pared by 7 bases and J by 6 bases, with 16 bases of the junction left unmatched. CDR1 and CDR2 from the germline V gene are SGHAT and FQDESV (reference sequence). The CDR3 contains 16 residues.

This CDR3 is CASAPPNSPYTQYF. DNA for the CDR3: TGTGCCAGCGCCCCCCCCAACTCACCGTATACGCAGTATTTT. The chain joins TRBV27 to TRBJ2-3; D remains unclear. V was clipped by 8 bases and J by 7 bases, with 19 bases between them. The germline V gene encodes CDR1 MNHEY and CDR2 SMNVEV (reference sequence). The length of the CDR3 is 14 residues.

The chain is built from TRBV18 and TRBJ2-7, with D possibly being TRBD1 (6 bases). V gave up 6 bases and J gave up 2 bases, with 14 bases separating them. The germline CDR1 and CDR2 sequences are KGHSH and LQKENI. The CDR3 consists of 14 residues. DNA of the CDR3: TGTGCCAGCTCTAACAGGGAAGGGACCTACGAGCAGTACTTC. This codes for CASSNREGTYEQYF.

The chain has TRBV5-5 and TRBJ2-1; D not certain. Trimming cost V 6 bases and J 7 bases, with 17 bases left between them. Per germline, CDR1 SGHKS and CDR2 YYEKEE (reference sequence). This CDR3 region has 14 residues. The DNA for the CDR3 is TGTGCCAGCACCCTAAGACTCGGCGTAAATGAGCAGTTCTTC. This gives the protein CASTLRLGVNEQFF.

This chain connects TRBV19 to TRBJ1-5, with D maybe TRBD1 (6 bases). V shed 4 bases and J shed 0 bases, with 16 bases lying between them. The CDR3 is 17 amino acids. Germline assignment: CDR1 LNHDA and CDR2 SQIVND (reference sequence). The CDR3 DNA follows: TGTGCCAGTAGTACCCCCTACAGGGCCCTTAGCAATCAGCCCCAGCATTTT. This sequence encodes CASSTPYRALSNQPQHF.

Only a few counts were recorded for this clone. V is TRBV5-3 and J is TRBJ1-5; perhaps TRBD1 as D (5 bases). TRBV5-3 belongs to the ORF category, with a function that is uncertain. The V and J ends lost 0 bases and 6 bases respectively, with 13 bases between them. CDR3 length equals 15 residues. In DNA form, the CDR3 reads TGTGCCAGAAGCTTGGGCTTCAGGGCAGGTCAGCCCCAGCATTTT. This encodes CARSLGFRAGQPQHF.

The gene calls are TRBV29-1 and TRBJ1-3, with TRBD1 as a possible D gene (5 bases). Germline CDR1 is SQVTM and CDR2 is ANQGSEA. The CDR3 contains 13 residues. Trimming took 7 bases from V and 0 from J, leaving 10 bases between them. CDR3 DNA sequence: TGCAGCGGGGGCGGACCCTCTGGAAACACCATATATTTT. It encodes CSGGGPSGNTIYF.